The clone carrying this TCR beta chain showed up many times. Germline V CDR1 and CDR2: DFQATT, SNEGSKA (reference sequence). The CDR3 spans 14 residues. V shed 3 bases and J shed 2 bases, with 14 bases lying between them. Graves' hyperthyroidism was deemed stable given no ophthalmopathy progression within 18 months. Each patient was aged 18 to 65 and had newly diagnosed hyperthyroidism of under 2 months' duration. Patients showing uncontrolled infection, other autoimmune disease, pregnancy or lactation were ineligible. The diagnoses drew upon clinical symptoms, serum thyroxine and TRAb, thyroid ultrasound and orbital computed tomography. The data belong to a study of T cells in Graves' hyperthyroidism and ophthalmopathy. The source material, RNA transcripts, was used to amplify TCR beta CDR3 regions. The HTBI set primed first-round TCR CDR3 RT-PCR. MiXCR was run by TCRdb on the multiplex PCR reads, yielding one entry per CDR3 protein. The repertoire has about 500,000 distinct CDR3 sequences, approximately 16% of them found once; the top ten carry 18%.

This clonotype originated in a woman aged 18-30 years with Graves' hyperthyroidism. Material: blood. The J gene is TRBJ2-7, the V gene TRBV20-1; D not certain. CDR3 in amino acids: CSASHGGKAYEQYF. Here the CDR3 DNA reads TGCAGTGCTAGTCATGGTGGGAAAGCCTACGAGCAGTACTTC.